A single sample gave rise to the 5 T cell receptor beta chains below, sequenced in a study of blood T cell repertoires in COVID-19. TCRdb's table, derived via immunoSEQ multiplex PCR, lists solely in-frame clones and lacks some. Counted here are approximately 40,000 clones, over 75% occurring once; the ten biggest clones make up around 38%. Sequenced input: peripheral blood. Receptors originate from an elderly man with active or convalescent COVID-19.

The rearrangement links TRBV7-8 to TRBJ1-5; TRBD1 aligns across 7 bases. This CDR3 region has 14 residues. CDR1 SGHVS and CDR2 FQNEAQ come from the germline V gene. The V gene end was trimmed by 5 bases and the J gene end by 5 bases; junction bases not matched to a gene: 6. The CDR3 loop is CASSPRQGYQPQHF. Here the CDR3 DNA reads TGTGCCAGCAGCCCCCGACAGGGATATCAGCCCCAGCATTTT. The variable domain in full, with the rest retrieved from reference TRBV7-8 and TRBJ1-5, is GAGVSQSPRYKVAKRGQDVALRCDPISGHVSLFWYQQALGQGPEFLTYFQNEAQLDKSGLPSDRFFAERPEGSVSTLKIQRTQQEDSAVYLCASSPRQGYQPQHFGDGTRLSIL.

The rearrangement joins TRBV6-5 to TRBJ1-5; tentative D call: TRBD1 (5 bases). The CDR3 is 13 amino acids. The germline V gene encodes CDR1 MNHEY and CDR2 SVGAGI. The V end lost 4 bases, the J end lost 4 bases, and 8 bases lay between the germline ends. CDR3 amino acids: CASSSRVNQPQHF. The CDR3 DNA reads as TGTGCCAGCAGTTCCAGGGTTAATCAGCCCCAGCATTTT.

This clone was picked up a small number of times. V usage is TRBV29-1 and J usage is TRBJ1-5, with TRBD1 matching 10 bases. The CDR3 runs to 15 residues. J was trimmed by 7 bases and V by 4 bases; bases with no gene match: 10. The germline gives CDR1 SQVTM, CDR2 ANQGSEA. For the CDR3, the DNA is TGCAGCGTTGGCAATAGGACAGGGGGGTACCAGCCCCAGCATTTT. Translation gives CSVGNRTGGYQPQHF.

The CDR3 DNA reads TGCGCCAGCAGCTTCCAAACAGGTCAAGAGACCCAGTACTTC. Protein product: CASSFQTGQETQYF. This sequence joins TRBV5-1 and TRBJ2-5, with a tentative D call TRBD1 (5 bases). Germline loops: CDR1 SGHRS, CDR2 YFSETQ. Deletions cut 2 bases from V and 2 bases from J, with 10 bases between. CDR3 length equals 14 residues.

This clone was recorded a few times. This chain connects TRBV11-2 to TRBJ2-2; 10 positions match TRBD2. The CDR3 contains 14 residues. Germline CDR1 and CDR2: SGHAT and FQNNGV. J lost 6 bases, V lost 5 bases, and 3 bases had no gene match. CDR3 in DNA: TGTGCCAGCAGCCGCCTAGCGGGAGCCGGGGAGCTGTTTTTT. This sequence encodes CASSRLAGAGELFF.